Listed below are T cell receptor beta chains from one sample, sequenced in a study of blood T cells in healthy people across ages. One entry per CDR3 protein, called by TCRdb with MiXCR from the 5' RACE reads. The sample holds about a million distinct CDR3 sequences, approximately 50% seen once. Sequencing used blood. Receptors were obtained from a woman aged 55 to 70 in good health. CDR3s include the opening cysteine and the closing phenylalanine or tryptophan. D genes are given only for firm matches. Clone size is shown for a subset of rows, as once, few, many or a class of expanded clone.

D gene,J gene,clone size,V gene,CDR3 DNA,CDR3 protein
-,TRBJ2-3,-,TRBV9,TGTGCCAGCAGCGTAAATCCAGGAGATACGCAGTATTTT,CASSVNPGDTQYF
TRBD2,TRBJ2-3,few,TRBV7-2,TGTGCCAGCAGCTTAGGGGCCGGGACTAGCGGGAGCACAGATACGCAGTATTTT,CASSLGAGTSGSTDTQYF
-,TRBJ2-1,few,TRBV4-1,TGCGCCAGCAGCCCCACCGCCGCTCGTAACAATGAGCAGTTCTTC,CASSPTAARNNEQFF
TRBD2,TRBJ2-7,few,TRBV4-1,TGCGCCAGCAGCCAAGACCTGCTAGCGGGAGGTTCCTACGAGCAGTACTTC,CASSQDLLAGGSYEQYF
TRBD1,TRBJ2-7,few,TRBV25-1,TGTGCCAGCAGACAGGGGGCTAATCGCGAGCAGTACTTC,CASRQGANREQYF
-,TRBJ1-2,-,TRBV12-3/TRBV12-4,TGTGCCAGCAGACCAGGGAGTTACTATGGCTACACCTTC,CASRPGSYYGYTF
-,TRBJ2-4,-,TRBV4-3,TGCGCCAGCAGCCGCGGCAGGGTGGAGGGCGTCAAAAACATTCAGTACTTC,CASSRGRVEGVKNIQYF
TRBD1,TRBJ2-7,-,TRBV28,TGTGCCAGCAGTCCCGGACAGGGAACCGGCTACGAGCAGTACTTC,CASSPGQGTGYEQYF
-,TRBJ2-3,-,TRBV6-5,TGTGCCACCAAGGGGACCACGGGCACAGATACGCAGTATTTT,CATKGTTGTDTQYF
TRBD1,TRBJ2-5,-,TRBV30,TGTGCCTGGGTTCTCACAGGGGACCTAGAGACCCAGTACTTC,CAWVLTGDLETQYF
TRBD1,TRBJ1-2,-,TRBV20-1,TGCAGTGCTAGAGATCTGGTCGGACAGGGGAGGAGTGGCTACACCTTC,CSARDLVGQGRSGYTF
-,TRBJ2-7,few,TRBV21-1,TGTGCCAGCAGCAAAGAAGGAGCGTTCAACCCCTACGAGCAGTACTTC,CASSKEGAFNPYEQYF
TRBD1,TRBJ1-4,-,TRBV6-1,TGTGCCAGCAAAGGGGGCAGGGTGGCTAATGAAAAACTGTTTTTT,CASKGGRVANEKLFF
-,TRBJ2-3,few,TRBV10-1,TGCGCCAGCAGTGAGTCTCCGGACACCAGCACAGATACGCAGTATTTT,CASSESPDTSTDTQYF
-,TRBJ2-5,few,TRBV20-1,TGCAGTGCTTCTAGCGCCTGGGGACAAGAGACCCAGTACTTC,CSASSAWGQETQYF
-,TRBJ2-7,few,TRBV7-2,TGTGCCAGCAGCACACAAACCTACGAGCAGTACTTC,CASSTQTYEQYF
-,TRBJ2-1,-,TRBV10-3,TGTGCCATCAGTGAGTCACAGGGGGGGGCCTACGAGCAGTTCTTC,CAISESQGGAYEQFF
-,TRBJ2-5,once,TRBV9,TGTGCCAGCAGCGTAACTCAAGGGTTTGGAACAGGATCCCAAGAGACCCAGTACTTC,CASSVTQGFGTGSQETQYF
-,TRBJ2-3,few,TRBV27,TGTGCCAGCAGGCCCGCAGGGGGCACAGATACGCAGTATTTT,CASRPAGGTDTQYF
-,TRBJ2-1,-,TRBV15,TGTGCCACCAGCGTCCGGGCCGGCGGCTACAATGAGCAGTTCTTC,CATSVRAGGYNEQFF
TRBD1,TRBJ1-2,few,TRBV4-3,TGCGCCAGCAGCCAAGGCCCGGGACAGGGGTATGGCTACACCTTC,CASSQGPGQGYGYTF
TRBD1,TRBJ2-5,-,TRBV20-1,TGCAGTGCCTCCCCGACAGGGTGGGTGGAGACCCAGTACTTC,CSASPTGWVETQYF
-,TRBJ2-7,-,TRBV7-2,TGTGCCAGCAGCTTACACCGGGACACCTACGAGCAGTACTTC,CASSLHRDTYEQYF
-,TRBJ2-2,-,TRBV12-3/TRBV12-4,TGTGCCAGCAGCCCCAACAGGGTGTTTTTT,CASSPNRVFF
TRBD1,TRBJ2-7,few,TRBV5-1,TGCGCCAGCAGACCGGGACAGGGGGCTTACGAGCAGTACTTC,CASRPGQGAYEQYF
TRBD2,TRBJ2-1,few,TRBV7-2,TGTGCCAGCAGCCCCGGGACTAGCGGGGTCGATGAGCAGTTCTTC,CASSPGTSGVDEQFF
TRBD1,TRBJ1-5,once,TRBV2,TGTGCCAGCAGTGAAGCGTCGGCTTGGGCGGATTTTTCCGGGACAGGCGGCCGGCCCCAGCATTTT,CASSEASAWADFSGTGGRPQHF
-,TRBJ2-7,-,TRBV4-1,TGCGCCAGCAGCCAAGCTCTTGGGGGTACCCCCTACGAGCAGTACTTC,CASSQALGGTPYEQYF
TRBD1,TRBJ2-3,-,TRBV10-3,TGTGCCATCACGCAGCAGGGACAGCCACAAGATACGCAGTATTTT,CAITQQGQPQDTQYF
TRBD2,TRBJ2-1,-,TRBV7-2,TGTGCCAGCAGCTTAGCGGTAGCGGGGCACTACAATGAGCAGTTCTTC,CASSLAVAGHYNEQFF
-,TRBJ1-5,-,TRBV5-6,TGTGCCAGCAACTCCCACGGGGGAGGGAATCAGCCCCAGCATTTT,CASNSHGGGNQPQHF
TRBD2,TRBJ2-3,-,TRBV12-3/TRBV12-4,TGTGCCAGCAGTCATGGGACTAGCGGGAGTAGCACAGATACGCAGTATTTT,CASSHGTSGSSTDTQYF
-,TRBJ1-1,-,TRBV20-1,TGCAGTGCTAGACCGTTAGACAGGTTGAACACTGAAGCTTTCTTT,CSARPLDRLNTEAFF
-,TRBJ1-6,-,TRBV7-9,TGTGCCAGCAGCTTAGCCCCAGATTCACCCCTCCACTTT,CASSLAPDSPLHF
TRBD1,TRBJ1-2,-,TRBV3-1,TGTGCCAGCAGCTACCGGGACAGGGATGGTGATGGCTACACCTTC,CASSYRDRDGDGYTF
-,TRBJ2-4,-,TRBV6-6,TGTGCCAGCAGTTACTTTGTTGTTTCCGCCGCTAAAGAGCAGTACTTC,CASSYFVVSAAKEQYF
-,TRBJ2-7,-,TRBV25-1,TGTGCCAGCAGTGAAGCCGGACTCAGCTCCTACGAGCAGTACTTC,CASSEAGLSSYEQYF
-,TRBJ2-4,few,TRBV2,TGTGCCAGCAGTGATTCACAGGGATCTATAGCCAAAAACATTCAGTACTTC,CASSDSQGSIAKNIQYF
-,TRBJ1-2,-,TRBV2,TGTGCCAGCAGTTCCGACGGGGACTATGGCTACACCTTC,CASSSDGDYGYTF
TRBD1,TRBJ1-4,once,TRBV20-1,TGCAGTGCTAGGATGGCGGGAGTCAGGGGGCTGCGAGGTGAAAAACTGTTTTTT,CSARMAGVRGLRGEKLFF
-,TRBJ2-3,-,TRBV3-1,TGTGCCAGCTCACAAGGTCGCGGGGATACGCAGTATTTT,CASSQGRGDTQYF
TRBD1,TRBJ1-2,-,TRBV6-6,TGTGCCAGCAGAGCCGGGACAGGGGAGTATGGCTACACCTTC,CASRAGTGEYGYTF
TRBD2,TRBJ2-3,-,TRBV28,TGTGCCAGCAGTTCGGGGACTAGCGGGAGTATCAGGGACTCAGATACGCAGTATTTT,CASSSGTSGSIRDSDTQYF
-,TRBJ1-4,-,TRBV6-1,TGTGCCAGCAGATCCAGACAAACAGGACAGCCTAATGAAAAACTGTTTTTT,CASRSRQTGQPNEKLFF
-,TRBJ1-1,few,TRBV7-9,TGTGCCAGCAGCCCCAGGGTGAACACTGAAGCTTTCTTT,CASSPRVNTEAFF
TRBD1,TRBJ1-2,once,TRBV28,TGTGCCAGCAGATCAGGGGGCCCAAATAACTATGGCTACACCTTC,CASRSGGPNNYGYTF
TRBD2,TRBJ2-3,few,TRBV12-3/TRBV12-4,TGTGCCAGCAGCTCCCCATCAGCGGGGGGACCCACAGATACGCAGTATTTT,CASSSPSAGGPTDTQYF
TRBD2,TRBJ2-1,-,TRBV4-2,TGTGCCAGCAGCCGCCTATTAGCGGGAGGGTACAATGAGCAGTTCTTC,CASSRLLAGGYNEQFF
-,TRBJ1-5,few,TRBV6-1,TGTGCCAGCAGTGCCGGGACCTCATTCTATAGCAATCAGCCCCAGCATTTT,CASSAGTSFYSNQPQHF
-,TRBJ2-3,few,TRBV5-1,TGCGCCAGCAGCTTGGAGGCGGGGAGTACAGATACGCAGTATTTT,CASSLEAGSTDTQYF
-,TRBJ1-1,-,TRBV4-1,TGCGCCAGCAGCCAGAGGGGTCCTGAAGCTTTCTTT,CASSQRGPEAFF
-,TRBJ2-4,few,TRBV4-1,TGCGCCAGCAGCCAGGAAGCGGGACAGACAGGGCAGTACTTC,CASSQEAGQTGQYF
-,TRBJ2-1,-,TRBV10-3,TGTGCCATCAGTGGGGGACCCTACAATGAGCAGTTCTTC,CAISGGPYNEQFF
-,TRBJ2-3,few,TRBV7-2,TGTGCCAGCAGCTTCGGTCAGACCAGGTATTTT,CASSFGQTRYF
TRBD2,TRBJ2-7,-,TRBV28,TGTGCCAGCAGCCCTCACGGGGGGGTTGGGTACAATGAGCAGTACTTC,CASSPHGGVGYNEQYF
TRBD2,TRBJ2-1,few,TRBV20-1,TGCAGTGCTCGTACTAGCGGGAGGGCCTACAATGAGCAGTTCTTC,CSARTSGRAYNEQFF
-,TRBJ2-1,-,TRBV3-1,TGTGCCAGCAGCCGTCCAGGTACGGTTTGGCAGTTCTTC,CASSRPGTVWQFF
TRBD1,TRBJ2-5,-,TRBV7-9,TGTGCCAGCAGCTTACTTACAGGGGGATTGGAGACCCAGTACTTC,CASSLLTGGLETQYF
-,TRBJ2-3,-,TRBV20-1,TGCAGTGCTTTCCGTTTTGGCGACACAGATACGCAGTATTTT,CSAFRFGDTDTQYF
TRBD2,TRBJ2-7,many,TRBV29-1,TGCAGCATTCGGACTAGCGGGAGCTACGAGCAGTACTTC,CSIRTSGSYEQYF